In this sample, the clone carrying this T cell receptor beta chain turned up many times. What it recognizes is unknown. Individual cDNA molecules received unique molecular identifiers in the library. In the study's own analysis: Samples ranged from about 23,224 to 690,600 TCRs, with a median of approximately 90,000. From the RACE reads, TCRdb called clonotypes with MiXCR, one entry per CDR3 protein. The V and J calls reflect TCRdb's pipeline rather than the authors' work. The sample lists 380,000 or so distinct CDR3 sequences, about 4.4% seen once, with around 2% in the top ten. This entry is derived from a study of human T cells and chemical hapten exposure. Study-wide background: Subjects had 2% DPC placed on about 2 cm by about 2 cm of upper inner arm skin for sensitization.

Time point described: patch test 1, 2 weeks after DPC sensitization. The treatment was: therapeutic diphenylcyclopropenone sensitization with weekly scalp DPC. Overall study findings and caveats: Patch test score showed a positive correlation with PT1 expanded TCR counts.

This TCR came from a woman aged 45-65 years with alopecia areata. Some clones in this sample may be carry-over from other donors' samples. Sequencing was performed on whole blood, taken in connection with sensitization to the hapten diphenylcyclopropenone (DPC).

In DNA, the CDR3 is TGTGCCAGCAGCTGGCCCAGGGCCTACGGGCAGTTCTTC. As protein: CASSWPRAYGQFF. The V call is TRBV7-2, the J call TRBJ2-1, with a possible D match to TRBD1 (5 bases). CDR1 is SGHTA, CDR2 FQGNSA, per germline. Trimming cost V 4 bases and J 12 bases, with 16 bases left between them. The CDR3 length is 13 residues.